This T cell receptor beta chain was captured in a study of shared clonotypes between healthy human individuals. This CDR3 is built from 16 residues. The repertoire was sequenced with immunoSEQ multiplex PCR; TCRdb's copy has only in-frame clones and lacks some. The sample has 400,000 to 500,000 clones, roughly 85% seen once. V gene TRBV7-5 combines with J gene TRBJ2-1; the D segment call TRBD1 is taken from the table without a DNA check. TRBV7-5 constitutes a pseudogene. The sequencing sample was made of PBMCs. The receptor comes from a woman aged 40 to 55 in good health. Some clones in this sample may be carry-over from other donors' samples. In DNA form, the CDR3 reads TGTGTCAGAAGCCTAAGGGGAATCGTTCGATACAATGAGCAGTTCTTC. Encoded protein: CVRSLRGIVRYNEQFF.